This T cell receptor beta chain was sequenced during a study of blood T cell repertoires in COVID-19. In the study overall: COVID-19 samples from acute and convalescent phases originated in the United States, Italy and Spain.

As handled by the study authors: Estimation of nucleated cell counts was performed using reference gene primer amplification. Generated by immunoSEQ multiplex PCR, the TCRdb table keeps only in-frame clones and is missing some. V and J calls and clone size are copied from that table; D and trimming were computed from the DNA. The table shows over 250,000 clones, with roughly 80% occurring only once. V was clipped by 4 bases and J by 8 bases, with 11 bases between them. Germline V gene lookup returns CDR1 GTSNPN and CDR2 SVGIG (reference sequence). The CDR3 has 11 residues. Those who participated ranged in age from about 18 to 89 years and resided in approximately 23 US areas. Assignment of participants to cohorts was predicated upon participant-reported clinical history.

The source is a man aged 40-49 years who had been exposed to COVID-19. Sequencing was done on a sample of PBMCs or T cells enriched from blood (not recorded which). This chain connects TRBV30 to TRBJ1-2; a possible D gene is TRBD1 (6 bases). The CDR3 loop is CAWTTGMGYTF. The CDR3 nucleotides read TGTGCCTGGACTACAGGGATGGGCTACACCTTC.